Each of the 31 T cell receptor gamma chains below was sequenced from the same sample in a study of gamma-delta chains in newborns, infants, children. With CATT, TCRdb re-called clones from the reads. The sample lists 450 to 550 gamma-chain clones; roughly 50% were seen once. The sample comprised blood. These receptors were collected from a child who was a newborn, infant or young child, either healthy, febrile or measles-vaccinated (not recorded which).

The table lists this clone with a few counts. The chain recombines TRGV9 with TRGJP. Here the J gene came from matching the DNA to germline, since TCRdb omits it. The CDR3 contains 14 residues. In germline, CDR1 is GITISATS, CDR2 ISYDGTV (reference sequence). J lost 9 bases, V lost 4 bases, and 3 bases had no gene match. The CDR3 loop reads CALWDRLGKKIKVF. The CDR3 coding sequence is TGTGCCTTGTGGGACCGGTTGGGCAAAAAAATCAAGGTATTT.

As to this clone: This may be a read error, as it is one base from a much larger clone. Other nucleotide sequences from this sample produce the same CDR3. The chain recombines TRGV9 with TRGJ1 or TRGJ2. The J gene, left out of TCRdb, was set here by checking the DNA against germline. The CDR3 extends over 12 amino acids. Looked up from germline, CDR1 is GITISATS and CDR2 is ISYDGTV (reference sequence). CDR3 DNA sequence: TGTGCCCTGTGGGAGAATTATTATAAGAAACTCTTT. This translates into CALWENYYKKLF.

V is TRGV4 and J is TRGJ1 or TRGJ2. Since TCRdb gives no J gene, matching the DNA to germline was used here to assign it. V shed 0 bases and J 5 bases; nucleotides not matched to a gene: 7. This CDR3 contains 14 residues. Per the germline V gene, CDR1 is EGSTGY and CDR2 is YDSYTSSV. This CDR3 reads CATWDGRCDYKKLF. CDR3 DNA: TGTGCCACCTGGGATGGGCGTTGTGATTATAAGAAACTCTTT.

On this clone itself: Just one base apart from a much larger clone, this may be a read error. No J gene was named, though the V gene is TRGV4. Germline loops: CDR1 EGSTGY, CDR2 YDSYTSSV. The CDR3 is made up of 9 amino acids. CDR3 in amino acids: CATWDPEIF. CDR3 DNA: TGCGCCACCTGGGATCCCGAGATATTT.

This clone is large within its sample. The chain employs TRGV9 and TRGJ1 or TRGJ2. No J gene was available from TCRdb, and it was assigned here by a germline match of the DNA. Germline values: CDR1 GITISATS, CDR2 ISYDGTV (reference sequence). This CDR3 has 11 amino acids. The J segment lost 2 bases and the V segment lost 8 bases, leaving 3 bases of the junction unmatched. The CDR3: CALYYYYKKLF. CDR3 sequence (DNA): TGTGCCTTGTACTATTATTATAAGAAACTCTTT.

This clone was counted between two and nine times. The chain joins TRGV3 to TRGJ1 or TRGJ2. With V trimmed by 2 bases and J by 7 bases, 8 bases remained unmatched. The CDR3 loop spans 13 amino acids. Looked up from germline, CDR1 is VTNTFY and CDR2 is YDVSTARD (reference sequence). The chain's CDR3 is CATWDMHLYKKLF. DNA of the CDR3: TGTGCCACCTGGGACATGCATCTGTATAAGAAACTCTTT.

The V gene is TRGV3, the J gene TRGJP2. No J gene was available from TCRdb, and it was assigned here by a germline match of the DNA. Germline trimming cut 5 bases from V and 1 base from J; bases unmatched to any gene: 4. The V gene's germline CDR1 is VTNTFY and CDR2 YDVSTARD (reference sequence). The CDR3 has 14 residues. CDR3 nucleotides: TGTGCCACCTGGGCGCTTAGTAGTGATTGGATCAAGACGTTT. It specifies CATWALSSDWIKTF.

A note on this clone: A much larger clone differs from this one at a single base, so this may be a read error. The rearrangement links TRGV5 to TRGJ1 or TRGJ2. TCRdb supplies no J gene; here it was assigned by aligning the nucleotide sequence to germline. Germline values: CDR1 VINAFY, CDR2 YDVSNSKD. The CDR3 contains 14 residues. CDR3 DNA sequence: TGTGCCGCCTGGGACAGGTTAAATTATTATAAGAAACTCTTT. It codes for CAAWDRLNYYKKLF.

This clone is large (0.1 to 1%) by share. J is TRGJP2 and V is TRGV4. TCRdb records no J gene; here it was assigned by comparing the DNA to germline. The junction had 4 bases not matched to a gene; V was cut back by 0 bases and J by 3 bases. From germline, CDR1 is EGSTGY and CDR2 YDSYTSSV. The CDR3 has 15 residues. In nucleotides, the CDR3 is TGTGCCACCTGGGATGGGCGTGGTAGTGATTGGATCAAGACGTTT. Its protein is CATWDGRGSDWIKTF.

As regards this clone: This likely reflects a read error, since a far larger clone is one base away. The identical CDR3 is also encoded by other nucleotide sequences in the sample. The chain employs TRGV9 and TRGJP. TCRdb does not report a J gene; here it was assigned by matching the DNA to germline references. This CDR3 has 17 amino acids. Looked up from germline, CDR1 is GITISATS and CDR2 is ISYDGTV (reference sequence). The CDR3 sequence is CALWEVPQELGKKIKVF. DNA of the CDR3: TGTGCCTTGTGGGAGGTGCCCCAAGAGCTGGGCAAAAAAATCAAGGTATTT.

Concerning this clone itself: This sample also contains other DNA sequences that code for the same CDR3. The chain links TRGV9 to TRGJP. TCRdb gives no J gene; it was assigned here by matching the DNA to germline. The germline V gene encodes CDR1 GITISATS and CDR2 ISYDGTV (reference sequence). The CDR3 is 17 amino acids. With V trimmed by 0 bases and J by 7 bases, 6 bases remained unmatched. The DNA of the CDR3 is TGTGCCTTGTGGGAGGTGCAAGGGGAGTTGGGCAAAAAAATCAAGGTATTT. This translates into CALWEVQGELGKKIKVF.

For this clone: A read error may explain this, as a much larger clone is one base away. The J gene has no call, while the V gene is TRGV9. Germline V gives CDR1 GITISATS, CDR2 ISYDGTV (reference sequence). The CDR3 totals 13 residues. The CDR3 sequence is CALWEVPGWFRIF. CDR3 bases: TGTGCCTTGTGGGAGGTGCCTGGGTGGTTCAGGATATTT.

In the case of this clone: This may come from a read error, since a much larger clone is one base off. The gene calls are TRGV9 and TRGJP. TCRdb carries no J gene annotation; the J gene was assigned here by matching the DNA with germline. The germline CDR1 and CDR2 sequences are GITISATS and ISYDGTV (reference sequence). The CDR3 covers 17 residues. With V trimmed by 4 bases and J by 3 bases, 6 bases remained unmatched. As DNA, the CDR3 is TGTGCCTTGTGGGATGGCAAGCAAGAGTTGGGCAAAAAAATCAAGGTATTT. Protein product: CALWDGKQELGKKIKVF.

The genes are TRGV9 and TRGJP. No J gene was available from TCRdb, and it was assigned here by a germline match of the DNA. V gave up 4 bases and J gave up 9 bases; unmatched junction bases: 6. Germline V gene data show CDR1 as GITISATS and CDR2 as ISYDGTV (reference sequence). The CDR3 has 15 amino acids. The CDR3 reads CALWDLWLGKKIKVF. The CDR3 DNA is TGTGCCTTGTGGGACTTATGGTTGGGCAAAAAAATCAAGGTATTT.

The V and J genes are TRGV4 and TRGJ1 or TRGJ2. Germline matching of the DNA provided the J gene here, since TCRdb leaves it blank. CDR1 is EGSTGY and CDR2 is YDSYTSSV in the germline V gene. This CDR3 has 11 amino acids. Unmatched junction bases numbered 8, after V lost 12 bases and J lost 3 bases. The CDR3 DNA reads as TGTGCCGCCGGGGTTTATTATAAGAAACTCTTT. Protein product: CAAGVYYKKLF.

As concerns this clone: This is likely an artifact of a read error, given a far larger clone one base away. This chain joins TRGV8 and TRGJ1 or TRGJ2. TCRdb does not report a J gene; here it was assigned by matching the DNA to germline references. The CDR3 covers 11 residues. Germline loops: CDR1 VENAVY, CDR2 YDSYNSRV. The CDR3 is CAAWDRQKKLF. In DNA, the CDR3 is TGTGCCGCCTGGGATAGGCAAAAGAAACTCTTT.

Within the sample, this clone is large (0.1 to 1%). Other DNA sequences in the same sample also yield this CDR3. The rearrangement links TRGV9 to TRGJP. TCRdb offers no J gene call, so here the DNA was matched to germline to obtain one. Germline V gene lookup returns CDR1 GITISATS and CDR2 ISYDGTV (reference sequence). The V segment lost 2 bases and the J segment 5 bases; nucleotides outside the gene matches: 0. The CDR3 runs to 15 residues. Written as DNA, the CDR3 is TGTGCCTTGTGGGAGGAAGAGTTGGGCAAAAAAATCAAGGTATTT. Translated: CALWEEELGKKIKVF.

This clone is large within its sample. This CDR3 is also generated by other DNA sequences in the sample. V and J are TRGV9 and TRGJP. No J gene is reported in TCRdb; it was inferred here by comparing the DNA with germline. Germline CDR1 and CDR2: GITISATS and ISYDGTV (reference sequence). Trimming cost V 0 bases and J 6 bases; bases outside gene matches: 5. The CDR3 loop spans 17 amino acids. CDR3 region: CALWEVQGELGKKIKVF. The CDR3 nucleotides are TGTGCCTTGTGGGAGGTGCAAGGAGAGTTGGGCAAAAAAATCAAGGTATTT.

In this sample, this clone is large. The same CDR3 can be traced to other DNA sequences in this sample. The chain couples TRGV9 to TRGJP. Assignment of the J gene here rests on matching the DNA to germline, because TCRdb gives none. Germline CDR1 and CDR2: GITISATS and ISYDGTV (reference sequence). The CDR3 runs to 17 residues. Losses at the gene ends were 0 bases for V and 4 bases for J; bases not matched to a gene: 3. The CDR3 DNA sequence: TGTGCCTTGTGGGAGGTGCCCCAAGAGTTGGGCAAAAAAATCAAGGTATTT. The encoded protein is CALWEVPQELGKKIKVF.

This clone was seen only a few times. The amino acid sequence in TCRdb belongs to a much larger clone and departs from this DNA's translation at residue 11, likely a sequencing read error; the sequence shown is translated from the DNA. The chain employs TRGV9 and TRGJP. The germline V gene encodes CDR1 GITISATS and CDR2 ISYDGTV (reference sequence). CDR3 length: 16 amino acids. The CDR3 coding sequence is TGTGCCTTGTGGGAGGTGCAAGAGTTGGGCAACAAAATCAAGGTATTT. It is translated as CALWEVQELGNKIKVF.

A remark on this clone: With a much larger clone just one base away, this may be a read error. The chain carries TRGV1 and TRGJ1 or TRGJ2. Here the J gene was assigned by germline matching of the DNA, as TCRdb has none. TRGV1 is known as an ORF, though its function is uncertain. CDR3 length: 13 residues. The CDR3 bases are TGTGCCACCTGGAACAGGCAAGGTTATAAGAAACTCTTT. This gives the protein CATWNRQGYKKLF.

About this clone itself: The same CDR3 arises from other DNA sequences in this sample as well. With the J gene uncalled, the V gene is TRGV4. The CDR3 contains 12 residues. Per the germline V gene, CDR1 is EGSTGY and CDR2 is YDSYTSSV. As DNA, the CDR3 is TGTGCCACCTGGGATGAGAGGTATAAGAAGCTCTTT. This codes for CATWDERYKKLF.

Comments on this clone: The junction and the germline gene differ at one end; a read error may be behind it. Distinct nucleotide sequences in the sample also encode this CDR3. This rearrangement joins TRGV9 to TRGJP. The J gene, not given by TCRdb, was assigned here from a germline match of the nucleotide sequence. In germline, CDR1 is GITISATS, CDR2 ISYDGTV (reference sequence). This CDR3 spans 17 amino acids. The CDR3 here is CALWEAEQELGKKIKVF. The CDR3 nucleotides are TGTGCCCTGTGGGAAGCCGAGCAAGAGTTGGGCAAAAAAATCAAGGTATTT.

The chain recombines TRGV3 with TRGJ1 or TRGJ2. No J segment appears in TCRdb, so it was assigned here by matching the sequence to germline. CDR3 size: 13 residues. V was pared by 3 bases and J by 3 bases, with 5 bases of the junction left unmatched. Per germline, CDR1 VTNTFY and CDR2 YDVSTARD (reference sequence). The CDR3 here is CATWDVFYYKKLF. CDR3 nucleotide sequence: TGTGCCACCTGGGACGTCTTTTATTATAAGAAACTCTTT.

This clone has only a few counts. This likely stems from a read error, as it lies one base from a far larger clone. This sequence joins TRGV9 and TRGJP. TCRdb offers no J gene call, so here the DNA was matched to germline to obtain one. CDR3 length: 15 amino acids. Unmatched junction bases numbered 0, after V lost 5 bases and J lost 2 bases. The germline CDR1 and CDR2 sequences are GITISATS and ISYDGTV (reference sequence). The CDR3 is CALWGQELGKKIKVF. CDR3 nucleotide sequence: TGTGCCTTGTGGGGGCAAGAGTTGGGCAAAAAAATCAAGGTATTT.

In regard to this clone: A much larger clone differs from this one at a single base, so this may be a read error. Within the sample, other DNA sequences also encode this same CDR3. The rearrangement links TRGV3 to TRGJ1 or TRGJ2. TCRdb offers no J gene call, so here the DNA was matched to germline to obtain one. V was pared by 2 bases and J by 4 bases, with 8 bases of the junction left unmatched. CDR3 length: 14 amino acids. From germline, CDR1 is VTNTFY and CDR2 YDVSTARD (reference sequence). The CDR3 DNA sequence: TGTGCCACCTGGGACAAGGGGTACTATTATAAGAAACTCTTT. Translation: CATWDKGYYYKKLF.

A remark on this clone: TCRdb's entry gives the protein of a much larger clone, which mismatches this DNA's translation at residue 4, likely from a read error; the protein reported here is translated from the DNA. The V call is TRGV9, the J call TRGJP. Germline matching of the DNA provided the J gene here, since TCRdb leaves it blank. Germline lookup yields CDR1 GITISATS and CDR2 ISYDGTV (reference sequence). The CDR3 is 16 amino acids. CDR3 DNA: TGTGCCTTGCGGGAGCCTAAAGAGTTGGGCAAAAAAATCAAGGTATTT. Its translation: CALREPKELGKKIKVF.

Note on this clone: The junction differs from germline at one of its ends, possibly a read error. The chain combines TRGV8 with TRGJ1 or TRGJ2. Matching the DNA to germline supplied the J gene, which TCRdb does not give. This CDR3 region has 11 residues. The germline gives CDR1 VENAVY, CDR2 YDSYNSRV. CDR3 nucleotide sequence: TGTGCCGCCTGGGATCATTATAAGAAACTCTTT. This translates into CAAWDHYKKLF.

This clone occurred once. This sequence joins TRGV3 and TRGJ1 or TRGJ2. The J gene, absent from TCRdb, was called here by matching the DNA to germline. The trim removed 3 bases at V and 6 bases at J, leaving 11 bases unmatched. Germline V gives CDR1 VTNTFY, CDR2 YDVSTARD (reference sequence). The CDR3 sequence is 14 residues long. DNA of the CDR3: TGTGCCACCTGGGACCTCCCCACTTGTTATAAGAAACTCTTT. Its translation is CATWDLPTCYKKLF.

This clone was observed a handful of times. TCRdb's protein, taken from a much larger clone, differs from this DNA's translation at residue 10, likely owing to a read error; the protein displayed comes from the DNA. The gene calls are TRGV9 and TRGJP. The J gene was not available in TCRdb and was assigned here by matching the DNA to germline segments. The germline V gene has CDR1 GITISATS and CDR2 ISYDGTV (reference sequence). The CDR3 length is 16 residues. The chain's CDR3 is CALWEPKELDKKIKVF. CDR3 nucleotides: TGTGCCTTGTGGGAGCCTAAAGAGTTGGACAAAAAAATCAAGGTATTT.

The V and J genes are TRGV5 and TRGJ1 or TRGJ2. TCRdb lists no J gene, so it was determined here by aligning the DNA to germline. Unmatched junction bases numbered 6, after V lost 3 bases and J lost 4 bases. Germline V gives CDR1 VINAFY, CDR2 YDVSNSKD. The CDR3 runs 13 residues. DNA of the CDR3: TGTGCCACCTGGGACTTCCGATATTATAAGAAACTCTTT. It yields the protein CATWDFRYYKKLF.